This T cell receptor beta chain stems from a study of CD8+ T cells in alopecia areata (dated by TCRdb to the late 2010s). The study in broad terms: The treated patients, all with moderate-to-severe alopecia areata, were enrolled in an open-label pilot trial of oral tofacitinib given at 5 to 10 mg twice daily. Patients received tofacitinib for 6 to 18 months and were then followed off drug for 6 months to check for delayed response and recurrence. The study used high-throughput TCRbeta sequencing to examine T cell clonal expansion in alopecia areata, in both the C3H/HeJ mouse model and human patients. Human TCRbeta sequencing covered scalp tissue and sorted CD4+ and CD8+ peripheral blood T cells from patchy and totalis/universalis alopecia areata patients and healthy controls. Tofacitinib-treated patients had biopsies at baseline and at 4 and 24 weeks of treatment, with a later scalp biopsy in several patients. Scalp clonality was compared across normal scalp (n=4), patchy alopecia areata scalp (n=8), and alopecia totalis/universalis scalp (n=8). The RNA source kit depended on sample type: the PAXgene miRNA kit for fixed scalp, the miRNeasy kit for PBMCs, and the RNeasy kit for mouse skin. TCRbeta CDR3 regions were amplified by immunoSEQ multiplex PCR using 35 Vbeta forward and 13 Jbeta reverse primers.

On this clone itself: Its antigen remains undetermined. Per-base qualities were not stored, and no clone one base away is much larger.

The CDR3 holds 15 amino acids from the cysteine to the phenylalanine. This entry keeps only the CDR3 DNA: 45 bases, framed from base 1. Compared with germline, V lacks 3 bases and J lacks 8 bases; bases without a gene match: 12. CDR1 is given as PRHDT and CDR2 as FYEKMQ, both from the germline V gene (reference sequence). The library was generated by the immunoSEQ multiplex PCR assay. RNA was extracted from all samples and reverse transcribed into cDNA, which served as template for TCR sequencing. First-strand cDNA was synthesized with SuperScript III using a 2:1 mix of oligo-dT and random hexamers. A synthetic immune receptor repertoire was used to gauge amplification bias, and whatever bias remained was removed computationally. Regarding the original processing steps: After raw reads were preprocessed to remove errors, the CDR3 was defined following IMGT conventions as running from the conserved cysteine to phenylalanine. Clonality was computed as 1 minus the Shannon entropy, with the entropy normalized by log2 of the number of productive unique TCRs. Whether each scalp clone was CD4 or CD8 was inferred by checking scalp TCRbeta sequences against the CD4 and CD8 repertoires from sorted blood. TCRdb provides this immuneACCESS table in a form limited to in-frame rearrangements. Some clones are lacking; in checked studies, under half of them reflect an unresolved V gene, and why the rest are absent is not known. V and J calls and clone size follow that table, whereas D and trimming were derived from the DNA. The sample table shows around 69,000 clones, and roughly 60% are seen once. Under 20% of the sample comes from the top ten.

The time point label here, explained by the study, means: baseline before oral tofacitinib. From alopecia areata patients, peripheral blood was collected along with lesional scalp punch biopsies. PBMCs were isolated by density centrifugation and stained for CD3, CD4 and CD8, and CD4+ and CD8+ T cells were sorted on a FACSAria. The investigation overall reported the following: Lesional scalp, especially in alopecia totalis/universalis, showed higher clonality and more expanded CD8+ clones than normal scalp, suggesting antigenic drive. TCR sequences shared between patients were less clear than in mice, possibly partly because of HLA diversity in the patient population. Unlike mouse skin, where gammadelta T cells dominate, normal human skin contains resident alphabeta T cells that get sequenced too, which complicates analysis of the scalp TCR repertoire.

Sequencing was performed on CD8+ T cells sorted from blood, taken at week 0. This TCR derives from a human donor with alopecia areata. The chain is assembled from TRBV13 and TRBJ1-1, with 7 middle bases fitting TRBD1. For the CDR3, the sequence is CASSFRTDRAREAFF. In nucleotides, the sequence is TGTGCCAGCAGCTTCCGTACCGACAGGGCCCGAGAAGCTTTCTTT.